This T cell receptor beta chain was recorded in a study of cytomegalovirus exposure and HLA in healthy donors. Study-level background: A previous analysis identified approximately 120 million unique TCR beta sequences derived from 180 million or so T cells.

Per the germline V gene, CDR1 is MNHEY and CDR2 is SVGAGI. The CDR3 totals 14 residues. V lost 7 bases to trimming and J lost 0 bases, with 7 bases between them. Study-level findings and limits: Roughly even sequencing depth across donors was the assumption behind the presence/absence analyses. When a later analysis was performed, an Asian-associated ancestry cluster reportedly had fewer N-insertions than the approximately 700-donor mean.

On this clone: Its antigen remains unidentified.

The PCR had 60 Vbeta and 13 Jbeta primers. Authors' processing steps: Approximately 11 million of the roughly 80 million unique TCR beta chains counted in a later analysis were shared. Profiling relied on immunoSEQ multiplex PCR, and the TCRdb table lists in-frame clones only, not all of them. That table gives V, J and clone size, and the DNA gave D and trimming. The sample yields 130,000 to 150,000 clones, around 77% seen once. The clonotype originates from a woman aged 40 to 50 in good health and CMV-seropositive. The chain combines TRBV6-5 with TRBJ1-6; no definite D call. The sequenced sample was PBMCs. The CDR3 here is CASMTSSYNSPLHF. The CDR3 DNA follows: TGTGCCAGCATGACTAGCTCCTATAATTCACCCCTCCACTTT.